This T cell receptor beta chain was sequenced during a study of regulatory T cells in long-lasting Graves disease. Study overall: Patients with new Graves' disease had used antithyroid drugs below 3 months.

According to the study, TCR beta libraries were built with iRepertoire HTBI primers and CDR3-region Arm-PCR. TCRdb independently ran MiXCR on the multiplex PCR reads; one entry per CDR3 protein. The profile covers 300,000 to 400,000 distinct CDR3 sequences, with 16% appearing a single time and roughly 27% taken by the ten largest. Whole-study results and caveats: Preferential use of TRBV28, TRBJ1-2 and TRBJ2-5 was seen in persistent disease.

V was pared by 2 bases and J by 7 bases, with 11 bases of the junction left unmatched. The CDR3 spans 17 residues. Germline V gene data show CDR1 as MNHNS and CDR2 as SASEGT. Time point in this sample: newly diagnosed GD, antithyroid drugs for less than 3 months. PBMCs were the source of the RNA used for TCR sequencing. Doctors identified Graves' disease using the American Thyroid Association guidelines. This clonotype occurred a few times. Its antigen is unidentified. These data also formed part of another study, on T cells in Graves' hyperthyroidism and ophthalmopathy.

The clonotype comes from a man aged 35 to 55 with Graves disease. This chain joins TRBV6-1 and TRBJ2-2, with TRBD1 matching over 9 bases. The specimen was peripheral blood mononuclear cells (PBMCs), collected at new diagnosis, from a patient treated with antithyroid drugs. Here the CDR3 DNA reads TGTGCCAGCAGTGAACGCCTGGGACAGGGTTTGGGCGGGGAGCTGTTTTTT. It codes for CASSERLGQGLGGELFF.